Each of the 15 T cell receptor beta chains below was sequenced from the same sample in a study of blood T cell repertoires in COVID-19. Method: immunoSEQ multiplex PCR; TCRdb's copy keeps in-frame clones and lacks some. The sample comprises about 68,000 clones, over 65% of which are singletons, and around 23% rests with the top ten. Sequencing input: peripheral blood. The receptors here all came from a human donor in a cohort sampled during active COVID-19.

This clone has a handful of counts. The chain employs TRBV7-2 and TRBJ1-2, with D possibly TRBD1 on 5 matching bases. The ends were cut back, 4 bases at V and 6 bases at J, with 18 bases in the middle. CDR1 is SGHTA, CDR2 FQGNSA, per germline. The CDR3 contains 15 residues. This chain's CDR3 is CASSSQPGTGHGYTF. The DNA for the CDR3 is TGTGCCAGCAGCTCCCAGCCGGGTACAGGCCATGGCTACACCTTC.

The chain has TRBV18 and TRBJ2-1, with 9 bases identical to TRBD1. Germline assignment: CDR1 KGHSH and CDR2 LQKENI. The CDR3 has 17 amino acids. V dropped 0 bases and J dropped 3; count of bases not matched to a gene: 6. The CDR3 sequence: CASSPPVGTGNYNEQFF. The CDR3 DNA is TGTGCCAGCTCACCACCGGTCGGGACAGGGAACTACAATGAGCAGTTCTTC.

Only one count was recorded for this clone. This rearrangement joins TRBV7-2 to TRBJ2-7, with 8 bases matching TRBD2. J was trimmed by 1 base and V by 1 base; bases with no gene match: 6. The V gene's germline CDR1 is SGHTA and CDR2 FQGNSA. This CDR3 contains 16 residues. CDR3 in DNA: TGTGCCAGCAGCTTAGGATTGACTAGCGTATCCTACGAGCAGTACTTC. Protein sequence: CASSLGLTSVSYEQYF.

The gene calls are TRBV30 and TRBJ1-4; D unresolved. CDR1 is GTSNPN and CDR2 is SVGIG in the germline V gene (reference sequence). V was pared by 3 bases and J by 7 bases, with 9 bases between. The CDR3 is 12 residues long. The DNA for the CDR3 is TGTGCCTGGAGAACGGTTCCTGAAAAACTGTTTTTT. Translation gives CAWRTVPEKLFF.

The J gene is TRBJ2-7, the V gene TRBV4-2, with D possibly matching TRBD2 (6 bases). V lost 4 bases, J lost 5 bases, and 18 bases lay in between. The CDR3 has 15 residues. CDR1 is LGHNA, CDR2 YNFKEQ, per germline. The DNA of the CDR3 is TGTGCCAGCAGCCCCCTCGGAGGCGGGAAGGACGAGCAGTACTTC. Residues: CASSPLGGGKDEQYF.

The chain combines TRBV5-6 with TRBJ2-5; the D gene is possibly TRBD2 (6 bases). V lost 6 bases to trimming and J lost 8 bases, with 17 bases between them. The germline V gene has CDR1 SGHDT and CDR2 YYEEEE. The CDR3 runs to 13 residues. Here the CDR3 reads CASTGGVGATQYF. CDR3 nucleotides: TGTGCCAGCACCGGCGGGGTAGGGGCAACCCAGTACTTC. Looking up the rest from reference TRBV5-6 and TRBJ2-5 gives the full variable domain: DAGVTQSPTHLIKTRGQQVTLRCSPKSGHDTVSWYQQALGQGPQFIFQYYEEEERQRGNFPDRFSGHQFPNYSSELNVNALLLGDSALYLCASTGGVGATQYFGPGTRLLVL.

The V call is TRBV6-5, the J call TRBJ2-7; 8 nucleotides line up with TRBD2. In germline, CDR1 is MNHEY, CDR2 SVGAGI. This CDR3 contains 14 residues. Trimming cost V 0 bases and J 2 bases; bases outside gene matches: 0. The CDR3 DNA sequence: TGTGCCAGCAGTTACTCGCGGGGGGCCTACGAGCAGTACTTC. It yields the protein CASSYSRGAYEQYF.

The chain couples TRBV12-5 to TRBJ2-2, with 9 bases aligning to TRBD2. V trimming: 9 bases; J trimming: 4 bases; junction bases outside the gene matches: 6. The CDR3 has 14 residues. CDR1 and CDR2 from the germline V gene are LGHNT and FRNRAP. CDR3 in amino acids: CASSAGGGTGELFF. As DNA, the CDR3 is TGTGCTAGCTCCGCGGGAGGGGGCACCGGGGAGCTGTTTTTT.

V and J are TRBV7-2 and TRBJ2-7; D not resolved. CDR1 is SGHTA, CDR2 FQGNSA, per germline. The CDR3 spans 11 residues. The V and J ends lost 6 bases and 3 bases respectively, with 6 bases between them. CDR3 coding DNA: TGTGCCAGCAGATTTAACTACGAGCAGTACTTC. Translated, it gives CASRFNYEQYF.

CDR3 sequence: CASSYSIGTGGEQYF. The DNA for the CDR3 is TGTGCCAGCAGTTACTCGATAGGGACCGGGGGCGAGCAGTACTTC. The chain is built from TRBV6-5 and TRBJ2-7; perhaps TRBD2 as D (6 bases). V shed 0 bases and J shed 6 bases, with 15 bases lying between them. This CDR3 has 15 amino acids. CDR1 and CDR2 from the germline V gene are MNHEY and SVGAGI.

This clone was observed a handful of times. The CDR3 reads CASSIPLRGPDQPQHF. DNA for the CDR3: TGTGCCAGTAGTATACCTCTAAGGGGGCCTGACCAGCCCCAGCATTTT. V and J are TRBV19 and TRBJ1-5; 7 nucleotides align to TRBD1. Trimming cost V 2 bases and J 7 bases; bases outside gene matches: 11. The V gene's germline CDR1 is LNHDA and CDR2 SQIVND (reference sequence). This CDR3 is 16 amino acids long.

This rearrangement joins TRBV6-2 or TRBV6-3 to TRBJ2-7, with 7 bases matching TRBD2. The V gene end was trimmed by 5 bases and the J gene end by 3 bases; junction bases not matched to a gene: 7. This CDR3 comprises 14 residues. Germline lookup yields CDR1 MNHEY and CDR2 SVGEGT. The CDR3 sequence: CASSGGGRVYEQYF. The CDR3, as DNA: TGTGCCAGCAGTGGAGGTGGGAGGGTCTACGAGCAGTACTTC.

The rearrangement joins TRBV29-1 to TRBJ2-1, with TRBD1 identical over 7 bases. The length of the CDR3 is 16 residues. Germline V gene data show CDR1 as SQVTM and CDR2 as ANQGSEA. J gave up 0 bases and V 4 bases, and 9 bases lay outside the gene matches. The CDR3 DNA reads TGCAGCGTTGTGGTCGTCAGGGGGAGCTCCTACAATGAGCAGTTCTTC. Amino acid sequence: CSVVVVRGSSYNEQFF.

CDR3 coding DNA: TGTGCCTGGAGTGTACGAGGGATTTCTGAAGCTTTCTTT. This gives the protein CAWSVRGISEAFF. The V and J genes are TRBV30 and TRBJ1-1; D gene uncertain. Germline V gene sequence: CDR1 GTSNPN, CDR2 SVGIG (reference sequence). The CDR3 is 13 residues long. The V gene lost 0 bases and the J gene lost 6 bases, with 11 bases spanning the gap.

CDR3 coding DNA: TGTGCCAGCAGTGAGGGGACTAGCGGTCCGTTAGATGAGCAGTTCTTC. Its translation is CASSEGTSGPLDEQFF. V and J are TRBV2 and TRBJ2-1; 11 bases match TRBD2. V lost 3 bases, J lost 8 bases, and 9 bases stayed unmatched. Per the germline V gene, CDR1 is SNHLY and CDR2 is FYNNEI. This CDR3 spans 16 amino acids.